The 9 T cell receptor beta chains given below trace back to one sample, sequenced in a study of T cells in Graves' hyperthyroidism and ophthalmopathy. Authors of the study amplified TCR beta CDR3 regions from RNA transcripts. Using the HTBI primer set, a first-round RT-PCR was run on the TCR CDR3. TCRdb analysed the multiplex PCR reads with MiXCR anew, one entry per CDR3 protein. The top ten hold 34% of the sample, which has more than 350,000 distinct CDR3 sequences, about 15% seen once. Sequencing was carried out using blood. The receptors were gathered from a woman in her twenties or thirties with Graves' hyperthyroidism that later progressed to Graves' ophthalmopathy.

This clonotype has a count of ten or more. The chain has TRBV2 and TRBJ2-4; D is undetermined. The CDR3 runs to 14 residues. From germline, CDR1 is SNHLY and CDR2 FYNNEI. With 5 bases removed from V and 0 bases from J, the gap between germline ends came to 8 bases. The DNA for the CDR3 is TGTGCCAGCAGTCGGCCGGGAGCCAAAAACATTCAGTACTTC. Translation: CASSRPGAKNIQYF.

This clonotype was counted many times. The V gene is TRBV9, the J gene TRBJ1-6; D is uncertain. The ends were cut back, 0 bases at V and 7 bases at J, with 11 bases in the middle. CDR1 is SGDLS, CDR2 YYNGEE, per germline. The CDR3 is 15 residues long. The CDR3 sequence is CASSVEGMGNSPLHF. The CDR3 bases are TGTGCCAGCAGCGTAGAAGGGATGGGAAATTCACCCCTCCACTTT.

This clonotype was observed at least ten times. The rearrangement uses TRBV20-1 and TRBJ2-1; 8 positions match TRBD2. The trim removed 3 bases at V and 3 bases at J, leaving 10 bases unmatched. From germline, CDR1 is DFQATT and CDR2 SNEGSKA (reference sequence). The CDR3 sequence is 16 residues long. In DNA form, the CDR3 reads TGCAGTGCTAGTCATGTCGCGGGGGGAAACTACAATGAGCAGTTCTTC. It yields the protein CSASHVAGGNYNEQFF.

Ten or more counts support this clonotype. The genes are TRBV2 and TRBJ2-1, with 8 bases aligning to TRBD2. This CDR3 is built from 13 residues. Germline-derived CDR1 and CDR2 are SNHLY and FYNNEI. J was trimmed by 5 bases and V by 8 bases; bases with no gene match: 5. In nucleotides, the CDR3 is TGTGCCAGCCGGGGGGGGGCAAACAATGAGCAGTTCTTC. It is translated as CASRGGANNEQFF.

The chain combines TRBV5-1 with TRBJ2-3; 13 bases agree with TRBD2. This CDR3 is built from 18 residues. Germline values: CDR1 SGHRS, CDR2 YFSETQ. The V and J ends lost 4 bases and 1 base, in that order; junction bases with no gene match: 9. The CDR3 DNA follows: TGCGCCAGCAGCCTACTAGCGGGAGGGCCTCGGGGCACAGATACGCAGTATTTT. It is translated as CASSLLAGGPRGTDTQYF.

This clonotype was counted ten times or more. The V and J genes are TRBV28 and TRBJ2-2, with D possibly being TRBD1 or TRBD2 (5 bases each). Trimming removed 3 bases from V and 0 bases from J, with 14 bases in between. The CDR3 totals 17 residues. Germline assignment: CDR1 MDHEN and CDR2 SYDVKM. The CDR3 DNA is TGTGCCAGCAGTTTTGGGAGATGGGGGTCGAACACCGGGGAGCTGTTTTTT. It specifies CASSFGRWGSNTGELFF.

This clonotype turned up a few times. The CDR3 here is CASSIVARGLNQPQHF. The CDR3 DNA follows: TGTGCCAGTAGTATAGTTGCCAGGGGGCTTAATCAGCCCCAGCATTTT. The chain combines TRBV19 with TRBJ1-5; 8 bases line up with TRBD1. Trimming at V came to 1 base and at J to 4 bases, leaving 6 bases not matched to a gene. The V gene's germline CDR1 is LNHDA and CDR2 SQIVND (reference sequence). CDR3 length: 16 amino acids.

This clonotype was found many times. The V and J genes are TRBV2 and TRBJ1-1; D call uncertain. Germline V lookup: CDR1 SNHLY, CDR2 FYNNEI. This CDR3 has 12 residues. Trimming stripped 6 bases from V and 5 bases from J, with 10 bases between. The DNA for the CDR3 is TGTGCCAGCAGAGAGATGGGAACTGAAGCTTTCTTT. It specifies CASREMGTEAFF.

This clonotype was observed many times. The chain recombines TRBV5-1 with TRBJ2-7; 8 nucleotides match TRBD1. CDR3 length: 17 residues. Germline trimming cut 0 bases from V and 0 bases from J; bases unmatched to any gene: 8. Germline V lookup: CDR1 SGHRS, CDR2 YFSETQ. The CDR3 spells CASSLELTGGISYEQYF. Here the CDR3 DNA reads TGCGCCAGCAGCTTGGAGCTCACAGGGGGGATCTCCTACGAGCAGTACTTC.